This is a list of T cell receptor beta chains from one sample in a study of type 1 and type 2 diabetes patients. TCRdb processed the multiplex PCR reads anew with MiXCR; each CDR3 protein has one entry. The sample shows 250,000 to 300,000 distinct CDR3 sequences, more than 40% of them seen only once. Sequenced material: peripheral blood mononuclear cells (PBMCs). Source of these receptors: a man aged 18 to 30 with type 2 diabetes. The CDR3 runs from the conserved cysteine through the conserved F or W. The D gene is left open where the match is weak. Where a row states a size, it is once, few, many or the class of an expanded clone; other rows omit it.

j_call	clone_size	v_call	cdr3_length	d_call	cdr3_aa	cdr3_nt
TRBJ1-2	once	TRBV28	13	TRBD1	CASIKDRVRGYTF	TGTGCCAGCATCAAGGACAGGGTACGTGGCTACACCTTC
TRBJ2-2	NA	TRBV7-8	11	NA	CASRDLGELFF	TGTGCCAGCAGGGATCTCGGGGAGCTGTTTTTT
TRBJ1-1	NA	TRBV11-1	12	NA	CASSLVGDTTFF	TGTGCCAGCAGCTTAGTAGGTGACACTACTTTCTTT
TRBJ1-1	NA	TRBV28	14	NA	CASSLSGMGTEAFF	TGTGCCAGCAGTTTATCGGGGATGGGCACTGAAGCTTTCTTT
TRBJ2-6	NA	TRBV28	14	NA	CASRRVAGANVLTF	TGTGCCAGCAGGAGGGTAGCCGGGGCCAACGTCCTGACTTTC
TRBJ1-5	NA	TRBV19	15	NA	CASSIRSGFNQPQHF	TGTGCCAGTAGTATAAGGTCAGGGTTCAATCAGCCCCAGCATTTT
TRBJ1-5	NA	TRBV6-5	15	NA	CASSYGGIGDEPQHF	TGTGCCAGCAGTTACGGGGGGATAGGGGATGAGCCCCAGCATTTT
TRBJ1-2	NA	TRBV19	14	TRBD1	CASRQGADNYGYTF	TGTGCCAGTAGACAGGGGGCGGACAACTATGGCTACACCTTC
TRBJ2-1	NA	TRBV2	13	NA	CASSGEEFDEQFF	TGTGCCAGCAGTGGGGAGGAGTTTGATGAGCAGTTCTTC
TRBJ1-6	few	TRBV19	12	NA	CASSKPSSPLHF	TGTGCCAGTAGTAAACCGAGCTCACCCCTCCACTTT
TRBJ1-5	few	TRBV10-3	14	NA	CAISENYSNQPQHF	TGTGCCATCAGTGAAAATTATAGCAATCAGCCCCAGCATTTT
TRBJ1-1	NA	TRBV2	15	NA	CASSEYGARGAEAFF	TGTGCCAGCAGTGAATACGGGGCTCGGGGGGCTGAAGCTTTCTTT
TRBJ2-3	few	TRBV7-2	16	TRBD1	CASSFRDSASTDTQYF	TGTGCCAGCAGCTTCCGGGACAGCGCTTCCACAGATACGCAGTATTTT
TRBJ2-7	NA	TRBV20-1	12	TRBD2	CSGTSGAYEQHF	TGCAGCGGGACTAGCGGGGCCTACGAGCAGCACTTC
TRBJ2-5	few	TRBV20-1	15	TRBD2	CSAQRLTSGSETQYF	TGCAGTGCCCAACGACTAACTAGCGGGAGCGAGACCCAGTACTTC
TRBJ2-6	NA	TRBV6-5	17	NA	CASSLQDPAGGANVLTF	TGTGCCAGCAGCCTCCAGGACCCGGCGGGGGGGGCCAACGTCCTGACTTTC
TRBJ2-2	NA	TRBV10-1	14	NA	CASMISGGTGELFF	TGCGCCAGCATGATTAGCGGTGGGACCGGGGAGCTGTTTTTT
TRBJ2-1	few	TRBV24-1	15	NA	CATSDLHLGSNEQFF	TGTGCCACCAGTGATTTGCATCTGGGTAGCAATGAGCAGTTCTTC
TRBJ2-2	NA	TRBV28	14	NA	CASSPALNTGELFF	TGTGCCAGCAGTCCCGCCCTGAACACCGGGGAGCTGTTTTTT
TRBJ2-7	NA	TRBV7-2	14	TRBD1	CASRGQGGTYEQYF	TGTGCCAGCCGAGGGCAAGGGGGCACCTACGAGCAGTACTTC
TRBJ2-7	few	TRBV20-1	14	TRBD1	CSAISGTDIYEQYF	TGCAGTGCGATATCCGGGACAGATATTTACGAGCAGTACTTC
TRBJ2-7	NA	TRBV5-1	15	TRBD2	CASSPGLAGFYEQYF	TGCGCCAGCAGCCCCGGACTAGCGGGATTTTACGAGCAGTACTTC
TRBJ1-5	many	TRBV2	15	TRBD1	CASRVGQGSFQPQHF	TGTGCCAGCAGGGTGGGACAGGGGTCTTTCCAGCCCCAGCATTTT
TRBJ1-2	once	TRBV15	13	NA	CATSREPQSGYTF	TGTGCCACCAGCAGAGAGCCACAGAGTGGCTACACCTTC
TRBJ2-7	NA	TRBV7-3	17	TRBD2	CASSSTRGLAGPYEQYF	TGTGCCAGCAGCTCAACCCGGGGACTAGCGGGACCCTACGAGCAGTACTTC
TRBJ2-7	NA	TRBV6-1	14	NA	CASSGQGPTGEQYF	TGTGCCAGCAGTGGCCAAGGGCCCACCGGCGAGCAGTACTTC
TRBJ2-7	NA	TRBV6-2/TRBV6-3	14	TRBD1	CASSYRDSTYEQYF	TGTGCCAGCAGTTACCGGGACAGTACCTACGAGCAGTACTTC
TRBJ1-4	NA	TRBV7-9	16	NA	CASSLFKDATNEKPFF	TGTGCCAGCAGCTTATTCAAGGATGCAACTAATGAAAAACCGTTTTTT
TRBJ2-2	few	TRBV24-1	15	NA	CATSDGVLGTGELFF	TGTGCCACCAGTGATGGCGTCCTAGGCACCGGGGAGCTGTTTTTT
TRBJ1-2	many	TRBV4-2	15	NA	CASSQDQGVLEGYTF	TGTGCCAGCAGCCAAGATCAGGGAGTTTTGGAAGGCTACACCTTC
TRBJ2-6	NA	TRBV13	15	TRBD1	CASSGAGGPANVLTF	TGTGCCAGCAGCGGGGCAGGGGGACCGGCCAACGTCCTGACTTTC
TRBJ1-4	NA	TRBV14	14	NA	CASSPVTTNEKLFF	TGTGCCAGCAGTCCAGTCACAACTAATGAAAAACTGTTTTTT
TRBJ2-1	NA	TRBV10-2	17	NA	CASSENSRNPLYNEQFF	TGCGCCAGCAGTGAGAATTCCCGGAACCCCCTCTACAATGAGCAGTTCTTC
TRBJ2-1	NA	TRBV6-5	15	NA	CASSYPGRSYNEQFF	TGTGCCAGCAGTTACCCGGGTCGCTCCTACAATGAGCAGTTCTTC
TRBJ2-2	NA	TRBV19	17	TRBD2	CASSIGRAGGISGELFF	TGTGCCAGTAGTATTGGGCGAGCGGGAGGGATATCCGGGGAGCTGTTTTTT
TRBJ1-1	NA	TRBV20-1	12	NA	CSARGGTGEAFF	TGCAGTGCTAGAGGGGGTACGGGTGAAGCTTTCTTT
TRBJ2-2	NA	TRBV13	15	NA	CASSPQTMNTGELFF	TGTGCCAGCAGCCCGCAAACCATGAACACCGGGGAGCTGTTTTTT
TRBJ1-1	NA	TRBV15	14	NA	CATSMDGGGTEAFF	TGTGCCACCAGCATGGATGGAGGGGGCACTGAAGCTTTCTTT
TRBJ1-5	NA	TRBV2	14	TRBD1	CASSVGDRGQPQHF	TGTGCCAGCAGTGTAGGCGACAGGGGACAGCCCCAGCATTTT
TRBJ1-2	few	TRBV14	14	NA	CASSQATGNYGYTF	TGTGCCAGCAGCCAAGCAACAGGGAACTATGGCTACACCTTC
TRBJ2-5	NA	TRBV20-1	15	TRBD2	CSASLAGGIKETQYF	TGCAGTGCTTCTCTAGCGGGAGGAATCAAAGAGACCCAGTACTTC
TRBJ1-6	few	TRBV9	14	NA	CASSEATGGSPLHF	TGTGCCAGCAGCGAGGCGACAGGCGGTTCACCCCTCCACTTT
TRBJ1-6	few	TRBV6-1	13	NA	CATNRDTYSPLHF	TGTGCCACCAACCGGGACACTTATTCACCCCTCCACTTT
TRBJ1-6	few	TRBV19	12	NA	CASSSPLSPLHF	TGTGCCAGTAGTTCTCCCCTTTCACCCCTCCACTTT
TRBJ1-2	many	TRBV30	12	NA	CAWRLHAYGYTF	TGTGCCTGGAGGCTTCACGCCTACGGCTACACCTTC
TRBJ2-7	NA	TRBV6-6	13	TRBD1	CASSRTGDGEQYF	TGTGCCAGCAGTAGGACAGGGGATGGCGAGCAGTACTTC
TRBJ2-1	NA	TRBV5-1	16	TRBD2	CASSLGGGVSYNEQFF	TGCGCCAGCAGCTTGGGGGGGGGTGTCTCCTACAATGAGCAGTTCTTC
TRBJ1-2	NA	TRBV6-1	10	NA	CASGDYGYTF	TGTGCCAGCGGGGACTATGGCTACACCTTC
TRBJ2-5	NA	TRBV7-2	15	NA	CASSLPQVVQETQYF	TGTGCCAGCAGCTTACCCCAAGTAGTCCAAGAGACCCAGTACTTC
TRBJ1-1	NA	TRBV12-3/TRBV12-4	16	NA	CASSDLQGYEHTEAFF	TGTGCCAGCAGTGATTTACAGGGCTACGAGCACACTGAAGCTTTCTTT
TRBJ2-7	many	TRBV2	14	TRBD2	CASSEVAGDYEQYF	TGTGCCAGCAGTGAGGTAGCGGGCGACTACGAGCAGTACTTC
TRBJ2-3	NA	TRBV28	14	TRBD2	CASSTLAGRDTQYF	TGTGCCAGCAGCACCTTAGCGGGAAGAGATACGCAGTATTTT
TRBJ2-5	NA	TRBV25-1	18	NA	CASSQDGSGLGDQETQYF	TGTGCCAGCAGCCAAGATGGATCGGGATTAGGGGACCAAGAGACCCAGTACTTC
TRBJ2-1	NA	TRBV12-3/TRBV12-4	17	TRBD2	CASRIRTSGEDDNEQFF	TGTGCCAGCAGAATCAGGACTAGCGGGGAGGATGACAATGAGCAGTTCTTC
TRBJ2-5	many	TRBV25-1	17	TRBD2	CASSDYPSGRKAETQYF	TGTGCCAGCAGTGATTATCCTAGCGGGAGAAAGGCAGAGACCCAGTACTTC
TRBJ2-7	NA	TRBV7-9	14	NA	CASSLRQGGYEQYF	TGTGCCAGCAGCTTACGGCAGGGAGGCTACGAGCAGTACTTC
TRBJ2-2	NA	TRBV7-2	16	NA	CASNQDRHTNTGELFF	TGTGCCAGCAACCAAGATCGTCATACGAACACCGGGGAGCTGTTTTTT